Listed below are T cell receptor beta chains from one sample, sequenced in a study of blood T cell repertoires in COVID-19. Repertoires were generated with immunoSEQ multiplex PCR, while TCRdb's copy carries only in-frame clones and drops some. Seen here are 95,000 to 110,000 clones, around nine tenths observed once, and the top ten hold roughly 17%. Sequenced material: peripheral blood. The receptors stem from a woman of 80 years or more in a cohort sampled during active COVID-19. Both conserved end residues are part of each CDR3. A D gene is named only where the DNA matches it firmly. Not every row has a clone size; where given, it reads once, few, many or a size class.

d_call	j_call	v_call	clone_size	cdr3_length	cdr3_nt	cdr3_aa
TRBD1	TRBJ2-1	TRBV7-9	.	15	TGTGCCAGCAGCCCCAGGTTCGGACAGGGGGATGAGCAGTTCTTC	CASSPRFGQGDEQFF
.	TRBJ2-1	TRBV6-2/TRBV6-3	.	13	TGTGCCAGCAGTACGTTCCTTGGTCGCGGGGCGATCTTC	CASSTFLGRGAIF
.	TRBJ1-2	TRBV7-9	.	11	TGTGCCAGCAGCTTAGCGGGGGGTTACACCTTC	CASSLAGGYTF
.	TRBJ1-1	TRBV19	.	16	TGTGCCAGTAGTACCGCCTCGACAGGACCGAACACTGAAGCTTTCTTT	CASSTASTGPNTEAFF
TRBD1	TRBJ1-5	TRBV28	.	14	TGTGCCAGCAGTCAACAGGGGGGCCCTCAGCCCCAGCATTTT	CASSQQGGPQPQHF
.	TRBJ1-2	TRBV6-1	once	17	TGTGCCAGCAGTGAAGCGCGGACGGGGGGGGCTAACTATGGCTACACCTTC	CASSEARTGGANYGYTF
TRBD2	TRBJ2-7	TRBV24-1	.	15	TGTGCCACCAGTGATTGGACTAGCGGTTCCTACGAGCAGTACTTC	CATSDWTSGSYEQYF
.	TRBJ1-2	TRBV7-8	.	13	TGTGCCAGCAGCGCAGACAGGACCTATGGCTACACCTTC	CASSADRTYGYTF
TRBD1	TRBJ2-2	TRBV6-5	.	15	TGTGCCAGCACCGAGAGGGGGCTCGGCACCGGGGAGCTGTTTTTT	CASTERGLGTGELFF
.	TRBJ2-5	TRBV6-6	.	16	TGTGCCAGCAGTTACTCAATGATGGGGCTGACCTGGACCCAGTACTTC	CASSYSMMGLTWTQYF
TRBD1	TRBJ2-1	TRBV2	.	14	TGTGCCAGCAGCCCGGGACAGGGGTACAATGAGCAGTTCTTC	CASSPGQGYNEQFF
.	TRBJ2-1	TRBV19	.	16	TGTGCCAGTAGTGAAAGGGGTCATCTCTCCTACAATGAGCAGTTCTTC	CASSERGHLSYNEQFF
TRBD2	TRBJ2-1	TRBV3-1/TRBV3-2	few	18	TGTGCCAGCAGCCTTCAAGGGACTATAGACCTCTCCTACAATGAGCAGTTCTTC	CASSLQGTIDLSYNEQFF
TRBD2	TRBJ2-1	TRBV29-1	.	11	TGCGGGACTAGCTTCTACAATGAGCAGTTCTTC	CGTSFYNEQFF
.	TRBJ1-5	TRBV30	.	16	TGTGCCTGGAGTCTGCAGGGAACTTATAGCAATCAGCCCCAGCATTTT	CAWSLQGTYSNQPQHF
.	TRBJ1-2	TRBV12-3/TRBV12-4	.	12	TGTGCCAGCAGTTTAGACAGCTATGGCTACACCTTC	CASSLDSYGYTF
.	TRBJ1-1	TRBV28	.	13	TGTGCCAGCAGCGACAGCCTGCGCCCTGAAGCTTTCTTT	CASSDSLRPEAFF
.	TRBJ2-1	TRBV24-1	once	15	TGTGCCACCAGTGTTGGTGGAGACCCAGCACGTGAGCAGTTCTTC	CATSVGGDPAREQFF
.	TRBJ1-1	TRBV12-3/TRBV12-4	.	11	TGTGCCAGCAGTTTAGGTAGCAGAGCTTTCTTT	CASSLGSRAFF
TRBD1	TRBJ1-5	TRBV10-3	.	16	TGTGCCATCAGAGCGGGGACAGGGGGACAAAATCAGCCCCAGCATTTT	CAIRAGTGGQNQPQHF
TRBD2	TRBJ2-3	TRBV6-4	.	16	TGTGCCAGCAGTGAGCTCGGACTAGCGGGGGGGGATACGCAGTATTTT	CASSELGLAGGDTQYF
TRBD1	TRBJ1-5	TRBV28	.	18	TGTGCCAGCAAAATTATTATCGGCGGGACAGGGAAGGATCAGCCCCAGCATTTT	CASKIIIGGTGKDQPQHF
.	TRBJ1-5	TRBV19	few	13	TGTGCCAGTAACGTCGCAGAAGATCAGCCCCAGCATTTT	CASNVAEDQPQHF
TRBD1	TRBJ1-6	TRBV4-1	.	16	TGCGCCAGCAGCCAAGAAAGACAGGGACCTCTGTGGCCCCTCCACTTT	CASSQERQGPLWPLHF
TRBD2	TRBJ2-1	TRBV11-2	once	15	TGTGCCAGCAGCCTCAGCACTAGCGGGCGGGTTGAGCAGTTCTTC	CASSLSTSGRVEQFF